Here is one T cell receptor beta chain with its context. The antigen remains unidentified. Germline V gene sequence: CDR1 MNHEY, CDR2 SMNVEV (reference sequence). This CDR3 region has 16 residues. The V segment lost 3 bases and the J segment 5 bases; nucleotides outside the gene matches: 13. The sample belongs to a study of cytomegalovirus exposure and HLA in healthy donors. Study outcomes and limitations: Segments of the TCR beta V type were, in most cases, productive about 87% or about 30% of the time in an earlier analysis.

The PCR employed 60 Vbeta primers together with 13 Jbeta primers. Libraries were prepared by immunoSEQ multiplex PCR; TCRdb keeps only in-frame clonotypes and omits some of them. Its table lists some 48,000 clones. This TCR was sampled from a man aged 40-49 years in good health and CMV-seropositive. The V gene is TRBV27, the J gene TRBJ2-7; the match to TRBD2 covers 7 bases. Sequencing was carried out using PBMCs. The CDR3 nucleotides read TGTGCCAGCAGTTTGGGGGGGGGACTCCTCCCCAACGAGCAGTACTTC. This codes for CASSLGGGLLPNEQYF.